This T cell receptor beta chain originates from a study of T cell changes during pregnancy in multiple sclerosis. This table comes from immunoSEQ multiplex PCR, and its TCRdb copy is limited to in-frame clones, with some not included. Of over 35,000 clones in the sample, approximately 90% are singletons; the top ten hold 0.4% to 0.55%. V shed 4 bases, J shed 2 bases, and the junction held 4 bases outside the gene matches. The length of the CDR3 is 15 residues. CDR1 and CDR2 (germline): SGHTA, FQGNSA. V is TRBV7-2 and J is TRBJ1-3; 8 bases agree with TRBD1. Sequenced here: CD4+ T cells from peripheral blood mononuclear cells, sampled in the first trimester of pregnancy. This TCR came from a female donor in good health, enrolled as a control in a pregnancy study. The CDR3 nucleotides are TGTGCCAGCAGCTCCTCAGGGGGCCCTGGAAACACCATATATTTT. Translation: CASSSSGGPGNTIYF. Combining the CDR3 with reference TRBV7-2 and TRBJ1-3 gives the whole variable domain GAGVSQSPSNKVTEKGKDVELRCDPISGHTALYWYRQSLGQGLEFLIYFQGNSAPDKSGLPSDRFSAERTGGSVSTLTIQRTQQEDSAVYLCASSSSGGPGNTIYFGEGSWLTVV.